The sequence of this TCR beta chain was determined in a study of PD-1 blockade in classical Hodgkin lymphoma. All trial patients relapsed after autologous stem cell transplantation. TCRdb's table, derived via immunoSEQ multiplex PCR, lists solely in-frame clones and lacks some. The profile covers some 41,000 clones, with about 86% appearing a single time and about 5.5% taken by the ten largest. Germline CDR1 and CDR2: SGHNT and YYREEE (reference sequence). The CDR3 spans 14 residues. V was pared by 4 bases and J by 5 bases, with 15 bases between. V and J are TRBV5-4 and TRBJ1-1, with a tentative D call TRBD1 (5 bases). This sequence originates from a human donor with classical Hodgkin lymphoma. The sample in question was peripheral blood mononuclear cells (PBMCs), obtained before the second cycle of nivolumab. This chain's CDR3 is CASSREGKGTEAFF. The CDR3, as DNA: TGTGCCAGCAGCAGAGAGGGGAAAGGAACTGAAGCTTTCTTT.